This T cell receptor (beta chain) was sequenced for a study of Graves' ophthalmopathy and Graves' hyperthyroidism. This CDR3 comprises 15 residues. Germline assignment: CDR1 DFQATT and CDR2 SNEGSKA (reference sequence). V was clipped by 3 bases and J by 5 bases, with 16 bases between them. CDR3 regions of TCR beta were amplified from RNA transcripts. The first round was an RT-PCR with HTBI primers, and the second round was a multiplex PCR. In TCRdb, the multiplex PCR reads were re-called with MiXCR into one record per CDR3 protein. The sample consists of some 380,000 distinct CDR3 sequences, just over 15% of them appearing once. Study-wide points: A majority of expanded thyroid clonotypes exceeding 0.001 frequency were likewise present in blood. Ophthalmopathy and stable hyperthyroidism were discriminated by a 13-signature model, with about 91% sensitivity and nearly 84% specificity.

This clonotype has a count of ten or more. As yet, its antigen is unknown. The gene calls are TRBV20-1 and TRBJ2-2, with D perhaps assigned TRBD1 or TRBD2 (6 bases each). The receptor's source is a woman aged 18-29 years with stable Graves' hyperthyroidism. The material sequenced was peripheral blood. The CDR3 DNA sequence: TGCAGTGCTAGCGCGTGGGGGGCAGGGACCGGGGAGCTGTTTTTT. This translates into CSASAWGAGTGELFF.